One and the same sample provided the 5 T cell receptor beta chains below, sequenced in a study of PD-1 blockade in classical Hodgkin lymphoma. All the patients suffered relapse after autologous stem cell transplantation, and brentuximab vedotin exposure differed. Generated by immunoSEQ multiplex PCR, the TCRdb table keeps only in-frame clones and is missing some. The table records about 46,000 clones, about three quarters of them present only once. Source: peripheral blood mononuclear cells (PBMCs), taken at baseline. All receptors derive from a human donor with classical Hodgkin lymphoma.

DNA of the CDR3: TGTGCCAGCACTCCAGAAGGGGGGTGGGGCGGGGCCAACGTCCTGACTTTC. It encodes CASTPEGGWGGANVLTF. The rearrangement links TRBV5-4 to TRBJ2-6; the D gene could be TRBD1 or TRBD2 (6 bases each). CDR1 and CDR2 from the germline V gene are SGHNT and YYREEE (reference sequence). V dropped 6 bases and J dropped 4 bases, with 20 bases sitting between them. This CDR3 comprises 17 residues.

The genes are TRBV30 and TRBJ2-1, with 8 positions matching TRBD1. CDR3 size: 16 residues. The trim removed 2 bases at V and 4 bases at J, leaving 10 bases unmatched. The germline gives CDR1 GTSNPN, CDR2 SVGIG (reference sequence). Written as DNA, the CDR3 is TGTGCCTGGAGTCGGTTGGGACAGGAGGATTACAATGAGCAGTTCTTC. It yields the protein CAWSRLGQEDYNEQFF.

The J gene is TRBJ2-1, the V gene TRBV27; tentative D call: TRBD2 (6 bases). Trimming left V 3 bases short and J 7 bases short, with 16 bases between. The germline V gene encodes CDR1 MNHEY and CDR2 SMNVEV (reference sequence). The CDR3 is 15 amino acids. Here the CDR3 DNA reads TGTGCCAGCAGTTTCACTTCGCGGGACCCGAATGAGCAGTTCTTC. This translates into CASSFTSRDPNEQFF.

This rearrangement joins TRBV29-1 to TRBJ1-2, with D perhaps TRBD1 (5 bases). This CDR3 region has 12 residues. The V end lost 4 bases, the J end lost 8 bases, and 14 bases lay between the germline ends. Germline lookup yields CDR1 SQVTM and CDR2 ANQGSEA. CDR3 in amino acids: CSVGGREAGYTF. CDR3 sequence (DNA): TGCAGCGTTGGGGGCAGGGAGGCCGGCTACACCTTC.

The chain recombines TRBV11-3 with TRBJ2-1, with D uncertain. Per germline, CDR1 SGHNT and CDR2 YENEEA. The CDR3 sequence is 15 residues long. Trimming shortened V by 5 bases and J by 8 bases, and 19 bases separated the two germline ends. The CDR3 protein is CASSLRPLTRDEQFF. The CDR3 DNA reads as TGTGCCAGCAGCCTCCGTCCCCTTACAAGGGATGAGCAGTTCTTC. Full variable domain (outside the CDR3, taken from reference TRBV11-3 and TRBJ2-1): EAGVVQSPRYKIIEKKQPVAFWCNPISGHNTLYWYLQNLGQGPELLIRYENEEAVDDSQLPKDRFSAERLKGVDSTLKIQPAELGDSAVYLCASSLRPLTRDEQFFGPGTRLTVL.